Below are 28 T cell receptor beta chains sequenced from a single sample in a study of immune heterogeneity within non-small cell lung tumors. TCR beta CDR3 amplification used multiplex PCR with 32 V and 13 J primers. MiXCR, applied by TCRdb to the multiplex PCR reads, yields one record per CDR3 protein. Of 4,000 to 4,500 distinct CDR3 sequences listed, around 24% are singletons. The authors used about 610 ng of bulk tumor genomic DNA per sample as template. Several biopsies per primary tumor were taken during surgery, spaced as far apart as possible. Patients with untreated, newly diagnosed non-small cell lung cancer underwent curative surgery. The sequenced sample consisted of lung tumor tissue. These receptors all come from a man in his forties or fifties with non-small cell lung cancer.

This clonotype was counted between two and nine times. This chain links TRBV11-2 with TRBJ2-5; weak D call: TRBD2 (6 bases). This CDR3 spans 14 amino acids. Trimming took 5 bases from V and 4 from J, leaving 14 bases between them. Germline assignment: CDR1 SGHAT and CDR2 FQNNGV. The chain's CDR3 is CASSLGLQSETQYF. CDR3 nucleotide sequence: TGTGCCAGCAGCCTGGGACTCCAATCAGAGACCCAGTACTTC. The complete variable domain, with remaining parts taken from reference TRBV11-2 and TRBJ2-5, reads EAGVAQSPRYKIIEKRQSVAFWCNPISGHATLYWYQQILGQGPKLLIQFQNNGVVDDSQLPKDRFSAERLKGVDSTLKIQPAKLEDSAVYLCASSLGLQSETQYFGPGTRLLVL.

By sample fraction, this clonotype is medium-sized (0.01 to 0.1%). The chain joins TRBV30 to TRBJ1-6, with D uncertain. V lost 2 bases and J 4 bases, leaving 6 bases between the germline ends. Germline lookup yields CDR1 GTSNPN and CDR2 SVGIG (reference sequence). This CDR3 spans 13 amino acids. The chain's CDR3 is CAWSLEYNSPLHF. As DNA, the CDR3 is TGTGCCTGGAGTTTAGAGTATAATTCACCCCTCCACTTT.

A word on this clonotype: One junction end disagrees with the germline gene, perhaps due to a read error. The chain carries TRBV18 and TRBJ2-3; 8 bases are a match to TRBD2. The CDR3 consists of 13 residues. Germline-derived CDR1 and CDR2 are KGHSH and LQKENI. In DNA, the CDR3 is TGTCCCAGCGGGAGTTCAGGCCCAGATACGAAGTATTTT. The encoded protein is CPSGSSGPDTKYF.

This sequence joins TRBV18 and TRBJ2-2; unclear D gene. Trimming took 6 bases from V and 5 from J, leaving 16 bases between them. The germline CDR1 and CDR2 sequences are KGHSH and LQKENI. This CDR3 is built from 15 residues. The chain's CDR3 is CASSSPRVGTGELFF. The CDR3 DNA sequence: TGTGCCAGCTCCTCACCGCGAGTAGGGACCGGGGAGCTGTTTTTT.

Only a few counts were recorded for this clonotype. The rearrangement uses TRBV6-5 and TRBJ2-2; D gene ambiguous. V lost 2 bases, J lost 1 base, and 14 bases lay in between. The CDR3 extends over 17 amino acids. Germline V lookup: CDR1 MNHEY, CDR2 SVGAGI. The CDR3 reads CASSYDGRIQNTGELFF. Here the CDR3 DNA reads TGTGCCAGCAGTTACGATGGGCGGATACAGAACACCGGGGAGCTGTTTTTT.

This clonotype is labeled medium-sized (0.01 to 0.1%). CDR3 region: CASGSAGDRNYGYTF. CDR3 DNA sequence: TGTGCTAGTGGTTCGGCTGGGGACCGAAACTATGGCTACACCTTC. This chain joins TRBV12-5 and TRBJ1-2; weak D call: TRBD1 (5 bases). The V end lost 4 bases, the J end lost 2 bases, and 14 bases lay between the germline ends. This CDR3 is 15 amino acids long. The germline V gene has CDR1 LGHNT and CDR2 FRNRAP. The complete variable domain, with remaining parts taken from reference TRBV12-5 and TRBJ1-2, reads DARVTQTPRHKVTEMGQEVTMRCQPILGHNTVFWYRQTMMQGLELLAYFRNRAPLDDSGMPKDRFSAEMPDATLATLKIQPSEPRDSAVYFCASGSAGDRNYGYTFGSGTRLTVV.

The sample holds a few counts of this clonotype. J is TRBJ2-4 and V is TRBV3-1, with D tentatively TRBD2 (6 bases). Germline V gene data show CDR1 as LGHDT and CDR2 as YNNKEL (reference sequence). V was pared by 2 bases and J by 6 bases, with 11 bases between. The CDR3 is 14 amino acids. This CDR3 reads CASSQFGGLNIQYF. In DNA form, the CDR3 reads TGTGCCAGCAGCCAATTTGGGGGGTTAAACATTCAGTACTTC.

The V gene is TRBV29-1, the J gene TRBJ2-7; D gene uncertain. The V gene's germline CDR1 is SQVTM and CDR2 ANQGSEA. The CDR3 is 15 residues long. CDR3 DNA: TGCATTGTTGAAGAAGAGTCGTCAGCATCCTACGAGCAGTACTTC. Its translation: CIVEEESSASYEQYF.

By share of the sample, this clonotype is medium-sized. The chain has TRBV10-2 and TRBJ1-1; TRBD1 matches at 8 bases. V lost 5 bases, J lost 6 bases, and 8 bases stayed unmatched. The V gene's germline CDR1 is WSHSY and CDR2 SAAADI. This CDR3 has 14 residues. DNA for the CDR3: TGCGCCAGCAGTTCCGGGACAGGTAACCCTGAAGCTTTCTTT. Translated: CASSSGTGNPEAFF.

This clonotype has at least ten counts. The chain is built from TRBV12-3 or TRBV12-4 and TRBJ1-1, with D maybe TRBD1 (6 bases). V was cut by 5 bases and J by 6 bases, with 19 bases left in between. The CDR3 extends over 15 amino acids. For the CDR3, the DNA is TGTGCCAGCAGTGACTACAGGGATATGTTTGCTGAAGCTTTCTTT. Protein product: CASSDYRDMFAEAFF.

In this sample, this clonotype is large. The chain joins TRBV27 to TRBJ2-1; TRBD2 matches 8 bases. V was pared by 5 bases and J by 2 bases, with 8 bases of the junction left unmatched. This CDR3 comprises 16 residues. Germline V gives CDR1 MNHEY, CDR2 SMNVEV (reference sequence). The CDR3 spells CASSPGSGGTYNEQFF. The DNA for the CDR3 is TGTGCCAGCAGTCCGGGAAGCGGGGGCACCTACAATGAGCAGTTCTTC.

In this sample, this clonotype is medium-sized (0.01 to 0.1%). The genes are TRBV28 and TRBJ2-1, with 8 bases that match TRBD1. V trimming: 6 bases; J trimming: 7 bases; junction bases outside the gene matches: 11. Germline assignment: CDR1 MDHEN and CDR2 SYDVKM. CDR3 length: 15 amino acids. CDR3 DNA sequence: TGTGCCAGCAGAAGACAGGGGAAATCATGGAATGAGCAGTTCTTC. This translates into CASRRQGKSWNEQFF.

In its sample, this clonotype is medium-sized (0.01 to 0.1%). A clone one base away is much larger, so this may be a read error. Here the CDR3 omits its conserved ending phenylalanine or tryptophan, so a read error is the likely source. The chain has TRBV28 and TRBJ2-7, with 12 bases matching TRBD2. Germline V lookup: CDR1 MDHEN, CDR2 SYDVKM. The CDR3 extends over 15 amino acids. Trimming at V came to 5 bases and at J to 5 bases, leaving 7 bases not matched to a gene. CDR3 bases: TGTGCCAGCAGTCCGACTAGCGGGAGTCACAACGAGCAGTACCTC. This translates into CASSPTSGSHNEQYL.

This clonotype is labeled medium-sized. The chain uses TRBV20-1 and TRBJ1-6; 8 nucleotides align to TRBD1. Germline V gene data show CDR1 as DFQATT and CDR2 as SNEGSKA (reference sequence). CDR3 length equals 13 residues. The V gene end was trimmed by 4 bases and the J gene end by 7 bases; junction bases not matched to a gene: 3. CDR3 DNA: TGCAGTGCTACCGGACAGGGAAATTCACCCCTCCACTTT. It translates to CSATGQGNSPLHF.

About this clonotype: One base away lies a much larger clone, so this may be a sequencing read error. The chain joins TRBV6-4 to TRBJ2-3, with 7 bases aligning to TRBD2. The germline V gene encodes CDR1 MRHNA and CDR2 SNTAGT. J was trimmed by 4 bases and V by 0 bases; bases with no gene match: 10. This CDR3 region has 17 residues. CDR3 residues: CASSDSPRPAGADTQYF. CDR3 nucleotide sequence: TGTGCCAGCAGTGACTCCCCCCGCCCCGCGGGGGCAGATACGCAGTATTTT.

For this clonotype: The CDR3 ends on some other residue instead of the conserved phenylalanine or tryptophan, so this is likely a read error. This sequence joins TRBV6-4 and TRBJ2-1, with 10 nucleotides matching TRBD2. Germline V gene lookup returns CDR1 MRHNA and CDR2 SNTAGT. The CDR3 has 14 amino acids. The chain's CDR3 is CASSEAGGYSEQFL. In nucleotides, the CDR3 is TGTGCCAGCAGTGAAGCGGGAGGGTACAGTGAGCAGTTCTTA.

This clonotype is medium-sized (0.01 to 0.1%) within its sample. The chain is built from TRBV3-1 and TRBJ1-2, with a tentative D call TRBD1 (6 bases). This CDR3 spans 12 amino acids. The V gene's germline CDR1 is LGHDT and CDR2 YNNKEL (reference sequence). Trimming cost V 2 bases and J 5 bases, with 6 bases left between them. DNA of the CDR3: TGTGCCAGCAGCCAACAGGGGTATGGCTACACCTTC. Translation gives CASSQQGYGYTF. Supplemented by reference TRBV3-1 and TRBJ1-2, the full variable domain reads DTAVSQTPKYLVTQMGNDKSIKCEQNLGHDTMYWYKQDSKKFLKIMFSYNNKELIINETVPNRFSPKSPDKAHLNLHINSLELGDSAVYFCASSQQGYGYTFGSGTRLTVV.

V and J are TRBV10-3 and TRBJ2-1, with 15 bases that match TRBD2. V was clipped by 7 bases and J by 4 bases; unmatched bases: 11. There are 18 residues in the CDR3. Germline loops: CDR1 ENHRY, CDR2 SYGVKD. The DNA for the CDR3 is TGTGCCATCAAGGGGGCCGTGGGACTAGCGGGGGGTTACAATGAGCAGTTCTTC. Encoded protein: CAIKGAVGLAGGYNEQFF.

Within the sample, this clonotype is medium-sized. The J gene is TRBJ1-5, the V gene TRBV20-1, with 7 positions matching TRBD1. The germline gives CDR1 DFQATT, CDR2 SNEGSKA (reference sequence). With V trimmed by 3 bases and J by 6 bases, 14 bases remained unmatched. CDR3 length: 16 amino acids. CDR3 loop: CSARGAVRGNTQPQHF. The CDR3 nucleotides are TGCAGTGCTAGGGGGGCGGTCAGGGGGAATACTCAGCCCCAGCATTTT.

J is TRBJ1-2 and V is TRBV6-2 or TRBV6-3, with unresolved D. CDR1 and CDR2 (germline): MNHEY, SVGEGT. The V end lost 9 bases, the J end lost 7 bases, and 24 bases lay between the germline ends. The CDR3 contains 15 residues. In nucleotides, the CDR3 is TGTGCCAGTCCCCGCTCCGGGCTGGGGAGGCCTGGCTACACCTTC. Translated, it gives CASPRSGLGRPGYTF.

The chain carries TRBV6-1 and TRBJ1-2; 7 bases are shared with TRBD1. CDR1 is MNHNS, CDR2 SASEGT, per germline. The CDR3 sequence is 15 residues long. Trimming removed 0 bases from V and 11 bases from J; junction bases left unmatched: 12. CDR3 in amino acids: CASSEAAGGNYEYTF. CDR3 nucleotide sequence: TGTGCCAGCAGTGAAGCGGCAGGGGGGAACTATGAATACACCTTC.

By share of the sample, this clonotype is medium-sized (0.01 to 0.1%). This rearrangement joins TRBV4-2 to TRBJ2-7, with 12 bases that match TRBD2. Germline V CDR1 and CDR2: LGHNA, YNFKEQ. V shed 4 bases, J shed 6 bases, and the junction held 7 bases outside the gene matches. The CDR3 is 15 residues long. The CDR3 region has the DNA TGTGCCAGCAGCCTGGGACTAGCGGGTGGAGGCGAGCAGTACTTC. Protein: CASSLGLAGGGEQYF.

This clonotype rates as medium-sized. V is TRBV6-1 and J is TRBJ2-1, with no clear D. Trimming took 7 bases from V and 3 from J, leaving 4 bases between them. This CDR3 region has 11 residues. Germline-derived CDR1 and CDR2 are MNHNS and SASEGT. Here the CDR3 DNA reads TGTGCCAGCAACAGCTACAATGAGCAGTTCTTC. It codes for CASNSYNEQFF.

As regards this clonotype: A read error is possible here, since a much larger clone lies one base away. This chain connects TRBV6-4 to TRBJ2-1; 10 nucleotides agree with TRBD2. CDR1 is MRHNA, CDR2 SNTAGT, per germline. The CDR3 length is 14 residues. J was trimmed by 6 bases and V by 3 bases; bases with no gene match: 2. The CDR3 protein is CASSEAGGCNEQFF. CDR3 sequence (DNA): TGTGCCAGCAGTGAAGCGGGAGGGTGCAATGAGCAGTTCTTC.

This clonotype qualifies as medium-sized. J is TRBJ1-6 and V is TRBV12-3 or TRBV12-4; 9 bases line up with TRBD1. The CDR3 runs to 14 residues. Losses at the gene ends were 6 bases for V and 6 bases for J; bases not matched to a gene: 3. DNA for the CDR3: TGTGCCAGCAGCCGGGACAGGGTTAATTCACCCCTCCACTTT. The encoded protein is CASSRDRVNSPLHF.

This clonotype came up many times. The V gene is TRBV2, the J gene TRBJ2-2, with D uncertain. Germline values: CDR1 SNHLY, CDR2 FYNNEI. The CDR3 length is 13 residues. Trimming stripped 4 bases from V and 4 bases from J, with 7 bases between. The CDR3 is CASSGQSTGELFF. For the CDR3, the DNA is TGTGCCAGCAGTGGGCAGAGCACCGGGGAGCTGTTTTTT.

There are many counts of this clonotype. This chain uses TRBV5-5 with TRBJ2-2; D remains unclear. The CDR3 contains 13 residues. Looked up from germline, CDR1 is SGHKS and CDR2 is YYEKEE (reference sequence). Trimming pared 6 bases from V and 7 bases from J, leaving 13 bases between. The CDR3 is CASTLGVGGELFF. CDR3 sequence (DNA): TGTGCCAGCACCTTAGGAGTAGGCGGGGAGCTGTTTTTT.

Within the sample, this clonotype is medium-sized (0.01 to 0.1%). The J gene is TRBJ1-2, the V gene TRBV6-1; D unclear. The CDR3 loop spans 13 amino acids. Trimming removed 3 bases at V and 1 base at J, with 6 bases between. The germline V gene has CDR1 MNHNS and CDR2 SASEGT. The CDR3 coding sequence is TGTGCCAGCAGTGAGACGGATAACTATGGCTACACCTTC. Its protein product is CASSETDNYGYTF.